This TCR beta chain was found in a study of T-cell reconstitution after alpha-beta-depleted transplantation in children. The CDR3 has 14 amino acids. V was shortened by 5 bases and J by 5 bases, with 15 bases between the two germline ends. Unique molecular identifiers featured in how the TCRbeta library was prepared. TCRdb reanalysed the PCR reads using MiXCR and keeps one entry per CDR3 protein. The sample has 490,000 or so distinct CDR3 sequences, under 15% seen once; the top ten hold less than 6.5%. Sequencing used PBMCs from the stem cell graft donor, obtained from the stem cell graft. The chain uses TRBV12-3 or TRBV12-4 and TRBJ1-1, with a tentative D call TRBD1 (5 bases). The TCR sequence derives from a human donor who donated a stem cell graft to a child with combined immunodeficiency. This CDR3 is CASSLNGARTEAFF. The CDR3, as DNA: TGTGCCAGCAGTCTTAACGGGGCGAGGACTGAAGCTTTCTTT.